The sequence of this T cell receptor beta chain was determined in a study of identical twins. V was clipped by 3 bases and J by 2 bases, with 11 bases between them. CDR1 MGHRA and CDR2 YSYEKL come from the germline V gene. The CDR3 runs 14 residues. This clonotype was observed a handful of times. What it recognizes is unknown. TCRdb reprocessed the 5' RACE reads with MiXCR, giving one entry per CDR3 protein. This table holds around 500,000 distinct CDR3 sequences, about 14% found once. Study findings and constraints: For cord blood, abundant beta clonotypes had fewer insertions, unlike memory repertoires, which showed none.

The same sample was also studied in work on yellow fever vaccine responses in identical twins.

This clonotype was obtained from a woman aged 18 to 35 in good health. Sequencing was performed on CD4+ T cells sorted from blood. The chain has TRBV4-1 and TRBJ2-7; a weak D match, TRBD2 (6 bases). The CDR3 loop is CASSQAGQPYEQYF. CDR3 nucleotide sequence: TGCGCCAGCAGCCAGGCGGGGCAGCCCTACGAGCAGTACTTC.